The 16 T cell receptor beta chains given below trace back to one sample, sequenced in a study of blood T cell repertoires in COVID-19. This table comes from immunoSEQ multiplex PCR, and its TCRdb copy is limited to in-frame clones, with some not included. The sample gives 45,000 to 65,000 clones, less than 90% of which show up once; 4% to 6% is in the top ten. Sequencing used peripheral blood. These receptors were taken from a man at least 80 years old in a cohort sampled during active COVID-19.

The CDR3 sequence is CASRGRQGDTQYF. In DNA, the CDR3 is TGTGCCAGTAGGGGAAGGCAGGGAGATACGCAGTATTTT. The rearrangement uses TRBV19 and TRBJ2-3; TRBD1 might be the D (5 bases). Per the germline V gene, CDR1 is LNHDA and CDR2 is SQIVND (reference sequence). The CDR3 has 13 amino acids. Trimming took 6 bases from V and 5 from J, leaving 12 bases between them.

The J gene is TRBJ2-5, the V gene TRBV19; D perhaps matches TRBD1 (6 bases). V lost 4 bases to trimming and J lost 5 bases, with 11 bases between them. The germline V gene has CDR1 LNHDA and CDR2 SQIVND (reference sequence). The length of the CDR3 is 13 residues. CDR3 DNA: TGTGCCAGTAGTAGACGACAGGCCGAGACCCAGTACTTC. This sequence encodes CASSRRQAETQYF.

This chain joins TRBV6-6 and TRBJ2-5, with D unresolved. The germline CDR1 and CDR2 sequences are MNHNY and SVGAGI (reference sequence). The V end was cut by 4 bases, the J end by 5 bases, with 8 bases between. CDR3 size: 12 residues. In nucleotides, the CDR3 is TGTGCCAGCAGTTTAATGTTGGAGACCCAGTACTTC. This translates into CASSLMLETQYF.

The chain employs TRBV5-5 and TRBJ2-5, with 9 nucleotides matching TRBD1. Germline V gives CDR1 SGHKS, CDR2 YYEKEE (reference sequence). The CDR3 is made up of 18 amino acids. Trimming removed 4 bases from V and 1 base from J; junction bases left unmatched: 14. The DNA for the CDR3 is TGTGCCAGCAGCATGAAAAAGGGACAGGGTAATCCCCAAGAGACCCAGTACTTC. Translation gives CASSMKKGQGNPQETQYF.

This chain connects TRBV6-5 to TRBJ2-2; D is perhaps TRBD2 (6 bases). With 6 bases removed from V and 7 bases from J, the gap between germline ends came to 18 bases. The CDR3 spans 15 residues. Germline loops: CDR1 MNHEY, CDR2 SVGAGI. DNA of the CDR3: TGTGCCAGCAGCTCCGGGACTGGTAGCGTCGGGGAGCTGTTTTTT. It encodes CASSSGTGSVGELFF.

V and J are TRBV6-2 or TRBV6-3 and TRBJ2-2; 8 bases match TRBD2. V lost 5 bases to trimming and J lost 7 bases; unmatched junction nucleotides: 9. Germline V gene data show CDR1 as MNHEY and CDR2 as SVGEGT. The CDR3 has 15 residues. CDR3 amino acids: CASSRLASFFGELFF. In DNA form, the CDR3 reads TGTGCCAGCAGTCGACTAGCGAGTTTTTTCGGGGAGCTGTTTTTT.

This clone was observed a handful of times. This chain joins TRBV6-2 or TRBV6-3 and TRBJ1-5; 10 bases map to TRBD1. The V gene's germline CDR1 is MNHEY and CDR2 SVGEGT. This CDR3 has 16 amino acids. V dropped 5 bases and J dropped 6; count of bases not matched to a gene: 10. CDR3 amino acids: CASSSRGQGEGQPQHF. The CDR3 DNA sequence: TGTGCCAGCAGTAGCCGCGGACAGGGGGAAGGTCAGCCCCAGCATTTT.

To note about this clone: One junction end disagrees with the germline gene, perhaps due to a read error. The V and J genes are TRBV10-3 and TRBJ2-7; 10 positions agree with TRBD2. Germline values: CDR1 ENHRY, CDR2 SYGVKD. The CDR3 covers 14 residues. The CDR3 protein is CAIGEPSGSYEQYF. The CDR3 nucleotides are TGTGCCATCGGTGAGCCTAGCGGGAGCTACGAGCAGTACTTC.

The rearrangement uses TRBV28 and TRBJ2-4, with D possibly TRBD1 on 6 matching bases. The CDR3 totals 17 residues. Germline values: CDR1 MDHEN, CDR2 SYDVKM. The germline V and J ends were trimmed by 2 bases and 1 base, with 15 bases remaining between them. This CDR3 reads CASSLPTGSAAKNIQYF. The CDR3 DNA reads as TGTGCCAGCAGTTTACCCACAGGGAGTGCGGCCAAAAACATTCAGTACTTC. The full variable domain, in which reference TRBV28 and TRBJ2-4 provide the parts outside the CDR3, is DVKVTQSSRYLVKRTGEKVFLECVQDMDHENMFWYRQDPGLGLRLIYFSYDVKMKEKGDIPEGYSVSREKKERFSLILESASTNQTSMYLCASSLPTGSAAKNIQYFGAGTRLSVL.

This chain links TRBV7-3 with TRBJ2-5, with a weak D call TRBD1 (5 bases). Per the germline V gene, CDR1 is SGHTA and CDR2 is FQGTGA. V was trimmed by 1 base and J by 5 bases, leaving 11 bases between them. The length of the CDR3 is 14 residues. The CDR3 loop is CASSLNGARETQYF. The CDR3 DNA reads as TGTGCCAGCAGCTTAAATGGGGCTCGGGAGACCCAGTACTTC. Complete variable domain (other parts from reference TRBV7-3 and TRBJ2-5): GAGVSQTPSNKVTEKGKYVELRCDPISGHTALYWYRQSLGQGPEFLIYFQGTGAADDSGLPNDRFFAVRPEGSVSTLKIQRTERGDSAVYLCASSLNGARETQYFGPGTRLLVL.

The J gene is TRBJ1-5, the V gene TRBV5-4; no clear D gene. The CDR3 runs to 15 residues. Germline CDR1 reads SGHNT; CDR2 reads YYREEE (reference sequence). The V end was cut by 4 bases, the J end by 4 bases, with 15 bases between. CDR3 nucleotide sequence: TGTGCCAGCAGCCTATATGAAAATCCTAATCAGCCCCAGCATTTT. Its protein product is CASSLYENPNQPQHF.

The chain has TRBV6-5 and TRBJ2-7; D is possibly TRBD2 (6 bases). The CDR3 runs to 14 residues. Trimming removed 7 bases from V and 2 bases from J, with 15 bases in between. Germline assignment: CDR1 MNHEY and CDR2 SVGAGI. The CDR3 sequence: CASTPGGVPYEQYF. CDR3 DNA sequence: TGTGCCAGCACTCCTGGAGGGGTTCCCTACGAGCAGTACTTC.

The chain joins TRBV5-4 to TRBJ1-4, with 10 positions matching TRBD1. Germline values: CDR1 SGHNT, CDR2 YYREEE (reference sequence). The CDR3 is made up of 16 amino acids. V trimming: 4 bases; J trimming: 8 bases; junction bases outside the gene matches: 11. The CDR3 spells CASSEGVGTGDEKLFF. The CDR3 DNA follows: TGTGCCAGCAGCGAGGGGGTCGGGACAGGGGACGAAAAACTGTTTTTT.

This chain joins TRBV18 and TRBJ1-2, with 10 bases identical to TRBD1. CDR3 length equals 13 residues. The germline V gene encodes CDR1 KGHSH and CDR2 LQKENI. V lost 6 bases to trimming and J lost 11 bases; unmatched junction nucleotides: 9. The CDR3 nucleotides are TGTGCCAGCTCGCCTGGACCGGGACAGGGGTACACCTTC. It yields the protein CASSPGPGQGYTF.

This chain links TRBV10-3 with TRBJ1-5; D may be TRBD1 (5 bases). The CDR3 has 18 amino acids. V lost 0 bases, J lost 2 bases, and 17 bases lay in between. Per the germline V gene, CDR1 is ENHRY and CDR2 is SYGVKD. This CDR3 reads CAISESGSGVGGNQPQHF. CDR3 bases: TGTGCCATCAGTGAGTCGGGTTCGGGGGTAGGCGGCAATCAGCCCCAGCATTTT.

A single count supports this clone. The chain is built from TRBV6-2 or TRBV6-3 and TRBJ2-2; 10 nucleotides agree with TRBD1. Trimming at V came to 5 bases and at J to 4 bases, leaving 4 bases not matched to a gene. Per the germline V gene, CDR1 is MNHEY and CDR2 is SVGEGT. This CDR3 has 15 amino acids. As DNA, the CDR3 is TGTGCCAGCAGTGATCGGACAGGGGGCACCGGGGAGCTGTTTTTT. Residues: CASSDRTGGTGELFF.